Shown below are 6 T cell receptor beta chains from a single sample sequenced in a study of cytomegalovirus exposure and HLA in healthy donors. The PCR employed 60 Vbeta primers together with 13 Jbeta primers. Assay used: immunoSEQ multiplex PCR; TCRdb lists only in-frame clones, some missing. Here the sample spans approximately 73,000 clones, roughly four fifths being singletons. Input material: PBMCs. All receptors come from a man between 65 and 85 years old in good health and CMV-seronegative.

Only a few counts were recorded for this clone. The rearrangement joins TRBV28 to TRBJ2-3; no clear D. This CDR3 has 11 residues. Germline lookup yields CDR1 MDHEN and CDR2 SYDVKM. The CDR3 spells CTVTSTDTQYF. The CDR3 region has the DNA TGTACAGTAACTAGCACAGATACGCAGTATTTT.

This sequence joins TRBV5-1 and TRBJ1-1, with TRBD1 matching 10 bases. From germline, CDR1 is SGHRS and CDR2 YFSETQ. V lost 4 bases, J lost 10 bases, and 13 bases stayed unmatched. CDR3 length: 15 amino acids. The CDR3 spells CASSPWTGGDGGAFF. CDR3 nucleotide sequence: TGCGCCAGCAGCCCTTGGACAGGGGGGGATGGCGGAGCTTTCTTT.

The rearrangement uses TRBV19 and TRBJ2-7; D gene unclear. Germline V gene lookup returns CDR1 LNHDA and CDR2 SQIVND (reference sequence). V shed 3 bases and J shed 6 bases, with 12 bases lying between them. This CDR3 has 13 residues. The CDR3, as DNA: TGTGCCAGTAGTATCAACTTCCGGGTCGAGCAGTACTTC. This encodes CASSINFRVEQYF.

There are a few counts of this clone. The gene calls are TRBV29-1 and TRBJ1-1, with D possibly TRBD1 on 5 matching bases. V shed 5 bases and J shed 0 bases, with 19 bases lying between them. In germline, CDR1 is SQVTM, CDR2 ANQGSEA. The CDR3 is made up of 16 amino acids. The CDR3 region is CSVTPPTAFMNTEAFF. CDR3 nucleotide sequence: TGCAGCGTTACTCCCCCGACAGCCTTCATGAACACTGAAGCTTTCTTT.

The chain recombines TRBV7-9 with TRBJ1-2; possibly TRBD1 for D (6 bases). V was shortened by 1 base and J by 4 bases, with 16 bases between the two germline ends. The CDR3 length is 16 residues. Germline V gene data show CDR1 as SEHNR and CDR2 as FQNEAQ (reference sequence). This CDR3 is CASSLGGGVRGYGYTF. Here the CDR3 DNA reads TGTGCCAGCAGCTTAGGAGGGGGTGTAAGGGGCTATGGCTACACCTTC.

The V gene is TRBV10-3, the J gene TRBJ2-5, with TRBD1 matching 9 bases. There are 15 residues in the CDR3. After removal of 0 bases from V and 4 bases from J, the junction contained 3 bases not matched to a gene. The germline gives CDR1 ENHRY, CDR2 SYGVKD. CDR3 residues: CAISESGTGPETQYF. The DNA for the CDR3 is TGTGCCATCAGTGAGTCCGGGACAGGGCCAGAGACCCAGTACTTC.